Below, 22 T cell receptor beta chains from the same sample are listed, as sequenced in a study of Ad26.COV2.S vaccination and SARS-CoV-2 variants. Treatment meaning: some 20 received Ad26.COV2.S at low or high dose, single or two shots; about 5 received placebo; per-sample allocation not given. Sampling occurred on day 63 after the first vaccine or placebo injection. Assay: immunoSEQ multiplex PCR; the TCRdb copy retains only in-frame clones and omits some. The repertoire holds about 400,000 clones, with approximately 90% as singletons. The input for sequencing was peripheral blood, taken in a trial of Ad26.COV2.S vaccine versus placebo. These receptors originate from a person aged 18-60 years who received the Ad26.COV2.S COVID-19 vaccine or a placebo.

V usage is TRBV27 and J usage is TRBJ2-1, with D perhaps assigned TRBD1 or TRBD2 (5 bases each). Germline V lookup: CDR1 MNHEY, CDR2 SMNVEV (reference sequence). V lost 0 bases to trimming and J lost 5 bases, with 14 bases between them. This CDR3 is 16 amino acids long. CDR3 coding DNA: TGTGCCAGCAGTTTATCGGGGGACCCGATCCACAATGAGCAGTTCTTC. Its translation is CASSLSGDPIHNEQFF.

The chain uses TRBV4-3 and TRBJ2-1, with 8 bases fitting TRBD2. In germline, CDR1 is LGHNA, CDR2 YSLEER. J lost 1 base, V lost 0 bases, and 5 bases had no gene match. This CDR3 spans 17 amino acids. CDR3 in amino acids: CASSQDPSGSSYNEQFF. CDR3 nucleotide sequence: TGCGCCAGCAGCCAAGATCCAAGCGGGAGTTCCTACAATGAGCAGTTCTTC.

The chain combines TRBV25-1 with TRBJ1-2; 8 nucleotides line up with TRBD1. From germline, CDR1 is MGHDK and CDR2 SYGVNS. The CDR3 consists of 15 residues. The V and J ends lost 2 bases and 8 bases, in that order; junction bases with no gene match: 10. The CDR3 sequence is CASSEPADRAGGYTF. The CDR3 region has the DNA TGTGCCAGCAGTGAACCTGCGGACAGGGCAGGAGGCTACACCTTC.

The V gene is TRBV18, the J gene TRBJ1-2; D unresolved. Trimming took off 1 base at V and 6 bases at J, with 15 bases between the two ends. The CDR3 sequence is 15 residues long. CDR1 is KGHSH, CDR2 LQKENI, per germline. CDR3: CASSPLQASENGYTF. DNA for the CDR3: TGTGCCAGCTCACCACTGCAGGCGTCTGAGAATGGCTACACCTTC.

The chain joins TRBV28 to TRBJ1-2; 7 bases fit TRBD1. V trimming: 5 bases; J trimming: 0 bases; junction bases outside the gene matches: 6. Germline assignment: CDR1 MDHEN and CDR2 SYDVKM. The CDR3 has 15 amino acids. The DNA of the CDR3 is TGTGCCAGCAGTCGGGTCCAGGGGGCTAACTATGGCTACACCTTC. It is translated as CASSRVQGANYGYTF.

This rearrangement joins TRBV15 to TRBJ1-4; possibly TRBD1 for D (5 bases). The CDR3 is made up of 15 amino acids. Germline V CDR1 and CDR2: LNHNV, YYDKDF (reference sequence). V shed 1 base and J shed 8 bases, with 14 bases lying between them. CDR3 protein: CATSRVGPRGEKLFF. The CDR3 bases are TGTGCCACCAGCAGAGTTGGGCCTAGGGGCGAAAAACTGTTTTTT.

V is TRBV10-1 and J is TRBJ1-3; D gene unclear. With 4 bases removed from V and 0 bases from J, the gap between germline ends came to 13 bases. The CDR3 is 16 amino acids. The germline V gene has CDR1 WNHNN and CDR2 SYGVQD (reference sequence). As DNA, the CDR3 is TGCGCCAGCAGTGCCAGTCTCGGTGCCTCTGGAAACACCATATATTTT. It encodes CASSASLGASGNTIYF.

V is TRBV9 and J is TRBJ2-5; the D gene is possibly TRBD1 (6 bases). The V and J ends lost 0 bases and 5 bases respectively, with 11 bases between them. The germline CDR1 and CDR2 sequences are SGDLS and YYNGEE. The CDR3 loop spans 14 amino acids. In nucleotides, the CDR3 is TGTGCCAGCAGCGTAGAGGGGGAAGGGGAGACCCAGTACTTC. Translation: CASSVEGEGETQYF. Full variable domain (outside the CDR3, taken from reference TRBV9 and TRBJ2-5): DSGVTQTPKHLITATGQRVTLRCSPRSGDLSVYWYQQSLDQGLQFLIQYYNGEERAKGNILERFSAQQFPDLHSELNLSSLELGDSALYFCASSVEGEGETQYFGPGTRLLVL.

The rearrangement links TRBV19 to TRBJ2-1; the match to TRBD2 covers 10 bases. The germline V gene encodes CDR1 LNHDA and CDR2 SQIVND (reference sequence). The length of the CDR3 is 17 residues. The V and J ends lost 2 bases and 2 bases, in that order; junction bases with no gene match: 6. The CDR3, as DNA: TGTGCCAGTAGTATAACGATAGCGGGAGGTCCCTACAATGAGCAGTTCTTC. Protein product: CASSITIAGGPYNEQFF.

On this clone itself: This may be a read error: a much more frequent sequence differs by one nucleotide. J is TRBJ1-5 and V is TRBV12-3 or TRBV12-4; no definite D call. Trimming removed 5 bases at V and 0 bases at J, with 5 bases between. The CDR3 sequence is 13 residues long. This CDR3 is CASSTDSNQPQHF. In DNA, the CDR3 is TGTGCCAGCAGTACCGATAGCAATCAGCCCCAGCATTTT.

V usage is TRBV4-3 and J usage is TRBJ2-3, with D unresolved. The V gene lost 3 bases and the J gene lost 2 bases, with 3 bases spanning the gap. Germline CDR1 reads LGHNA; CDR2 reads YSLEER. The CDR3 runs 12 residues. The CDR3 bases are TGCGCCAGCAGCCAGACCACAGATACGCAGTATTTT. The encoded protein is CASSQTTDTQYF.

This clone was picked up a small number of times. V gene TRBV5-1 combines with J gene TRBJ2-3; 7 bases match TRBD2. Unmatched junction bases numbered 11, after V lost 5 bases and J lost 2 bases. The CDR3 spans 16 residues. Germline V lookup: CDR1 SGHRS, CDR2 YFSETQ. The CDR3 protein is CASRRSSGAPTDTQYF. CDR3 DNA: TGCGCCAGCAGACGCTCTAGCGGAGCCCCCACAGATACGCAGTATTTT.

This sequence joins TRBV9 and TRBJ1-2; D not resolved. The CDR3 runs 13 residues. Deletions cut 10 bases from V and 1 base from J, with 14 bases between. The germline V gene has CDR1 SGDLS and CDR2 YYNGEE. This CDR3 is CARTGLDNYGYTF. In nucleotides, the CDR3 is TGTGCCCGAACCGGGCTAGATAACTATGGCTACACCTTC.

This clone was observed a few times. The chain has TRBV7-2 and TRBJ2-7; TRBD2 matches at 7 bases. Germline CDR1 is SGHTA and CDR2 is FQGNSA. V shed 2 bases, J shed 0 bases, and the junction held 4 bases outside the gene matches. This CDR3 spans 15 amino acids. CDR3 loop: CASSLNGRNSYEQYF. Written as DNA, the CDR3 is TGTGCCAGCAGCTTAAACGGGAGGAACTCCTACGAGCAGTACTTC.

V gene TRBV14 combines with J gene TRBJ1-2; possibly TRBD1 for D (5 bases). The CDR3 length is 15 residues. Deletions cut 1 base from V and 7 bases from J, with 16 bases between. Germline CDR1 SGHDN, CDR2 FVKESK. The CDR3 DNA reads TGTGCCAGCAGCCAAGGAAAGGGGATCGTCGGTGGCTACACCTTC. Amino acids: CASSQGKGIVGGYTF.

CDR3 loop: CASSLGGTQSYEQYF. The CDR3 DNA reads as TGTGCCAGCAGCTTAGGGGGGACCCAATCCTACGAGCAGTACTTC. The genes are TRBV11-2 and TRBJ2-7; D tentatively fits TRBD1 or TRBD2 (5 bases each). The CDR3 runs to 15 residues. The germline V and J ends were trimmed by 1 base and 1 base, with 11 bases remaining between them. Looked up from germline, CDR1 is SGHAT and CDR2 is FQNNGV.

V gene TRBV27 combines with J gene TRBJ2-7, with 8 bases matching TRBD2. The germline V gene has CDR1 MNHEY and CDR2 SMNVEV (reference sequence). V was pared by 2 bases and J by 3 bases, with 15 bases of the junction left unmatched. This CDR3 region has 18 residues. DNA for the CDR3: TGTGCCAGCAGTTTAAGAGGTCGCGCGGGAGGTCAAATCTACGAGCAGTACTTC. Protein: CASSLRGRAGGQIYEQYF.

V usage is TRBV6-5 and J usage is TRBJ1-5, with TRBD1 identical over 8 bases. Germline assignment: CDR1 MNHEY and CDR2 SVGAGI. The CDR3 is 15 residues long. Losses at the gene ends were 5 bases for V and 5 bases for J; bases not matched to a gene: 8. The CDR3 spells CASSLDPGGDQPQHF. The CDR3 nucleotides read TGTGCCAGCAGTCTAGACCCAGGGGGCGATCAGCCCCAGCATTTT.

The CDR3 nucleotides are TGTGCCAGCAGTTTATTCGGGGGAGCCCCCTACGAGCAGTACTTC. It translates to CASSLFGGAPYEQYF. The rearrangement joins TRBV27 to TRBJ2-7; D might be TRBD2 (6 bases). Trimming took 1 base from V and 2 from J, leaving 12 bases between them. This CDR3 is built from 15 residues. Germline V CDR1 and CDR2: MNHEY, SMNVEV (reference sequence).

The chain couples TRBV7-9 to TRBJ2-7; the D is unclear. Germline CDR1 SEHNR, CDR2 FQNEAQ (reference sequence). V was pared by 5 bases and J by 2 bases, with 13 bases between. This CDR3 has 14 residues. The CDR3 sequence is CASSHDGDPYEQYF. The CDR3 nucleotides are TGTGCCAGCAGCCACGATGGAGATCCCTACGAGCAGTACTTC.

The CDR3 region has the DNA TGTGCCAGCCGGGCGGGAGAACCCGGGGAGCTGTTTTTT. Translated, it gives CASRAGEPGELFF. The chain carries TRBV6-5 and TRBJ2-2; 7 nucleotides agree with TRBD2. The CDR3 totals 13 residues. Germline values: CDR1 MNHEY, CDR2 SVGAGI. J gave up 6 bases and V 8 bases, and 6 bases lay outside the gene matches.

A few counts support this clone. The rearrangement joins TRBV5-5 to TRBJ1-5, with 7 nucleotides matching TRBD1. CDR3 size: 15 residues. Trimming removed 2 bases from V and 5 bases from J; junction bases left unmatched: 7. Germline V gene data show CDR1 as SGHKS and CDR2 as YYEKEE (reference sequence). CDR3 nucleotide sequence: TGTGCCAGCAGCTTCCGACAGGGTGAAGATCAGCCCCAGCATTTT. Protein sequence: CASSFRQGEDQPQHF.